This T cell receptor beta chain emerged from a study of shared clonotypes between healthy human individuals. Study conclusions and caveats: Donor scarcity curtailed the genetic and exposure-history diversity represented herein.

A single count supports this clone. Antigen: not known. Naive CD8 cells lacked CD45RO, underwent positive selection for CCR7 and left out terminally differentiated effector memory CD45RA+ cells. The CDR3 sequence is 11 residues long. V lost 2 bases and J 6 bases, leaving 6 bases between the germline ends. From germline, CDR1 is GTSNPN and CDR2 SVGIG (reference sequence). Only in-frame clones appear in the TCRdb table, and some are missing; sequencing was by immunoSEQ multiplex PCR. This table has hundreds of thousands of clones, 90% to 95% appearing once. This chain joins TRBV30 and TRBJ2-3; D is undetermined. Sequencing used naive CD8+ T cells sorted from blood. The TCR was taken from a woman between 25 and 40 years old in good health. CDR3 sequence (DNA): TGTGCCTGGAGTACCGTGGATACGCAGTATTTT. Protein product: CAWSTVDTQYF.